The sequence of this TCR beta chain was determined in a study of glioma-infiltrating T cells after dendritic cell vaccination. The data were produced by immunoSEQ multiplex PCR, yet TCRdb's version contains in-frame clones alone and is incomplete. This sample has approximately 48,000 clones, with around 86% found just once. The sequencing used blood, collected before dendritic cell vaccination. This sequence originates from a human donor with glioblastoma.

The CDR3 DNA is TGTGCCTGGAGTGCAGTGCATGAGCAGTACTTC. It yields the protein CAWSAVHEQYF. The chain is built from TRBV30 and TRBJ2-7; unclear D gene. Per germline, CDR1 GTSNPN and CDR2 SVGIG (reference sequence). The CDR3 extends over 11 amino acids. V shed 1 base and J shed 7 bases, with 8 bases lying between them. Complete variable domain (other parts from reference TRBV30 and TRBJ2-7): SQTIHQWPATLVQPVGSPLSLECTVEGTSNPNLYWYRQAAGRGLQLLFYSVGIGQISSEVPQNLSASRPQDRQFILSSKKLLLSDSGFYLCAWSAVHEQYFGPGTRLTVT.